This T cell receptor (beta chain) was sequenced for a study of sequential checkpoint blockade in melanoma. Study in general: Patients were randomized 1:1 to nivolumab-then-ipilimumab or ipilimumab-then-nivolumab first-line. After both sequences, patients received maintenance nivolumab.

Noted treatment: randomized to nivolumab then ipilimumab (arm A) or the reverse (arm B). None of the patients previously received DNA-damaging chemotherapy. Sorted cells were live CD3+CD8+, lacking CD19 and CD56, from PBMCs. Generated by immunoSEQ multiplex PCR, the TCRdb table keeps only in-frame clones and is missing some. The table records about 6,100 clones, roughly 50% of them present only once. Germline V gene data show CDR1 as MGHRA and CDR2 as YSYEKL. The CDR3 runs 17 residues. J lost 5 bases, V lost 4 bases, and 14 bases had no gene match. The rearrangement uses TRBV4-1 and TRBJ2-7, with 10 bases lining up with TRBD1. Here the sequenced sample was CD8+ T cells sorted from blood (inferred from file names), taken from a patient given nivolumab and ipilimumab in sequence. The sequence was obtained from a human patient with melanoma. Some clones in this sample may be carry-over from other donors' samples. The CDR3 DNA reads TGCGCCAGCAGCCCTAACTTCGGGACAGGGGCGACCCACGAGCAGTACTTC. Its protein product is CASSPNFGTGATHEQYF.